Below, one T cell receptor beta chain is given with its context. Germline V gene lookup returns CDR1 MDHEN and CDR2 SYDVKM. V lost 3 bases to trimming and J lost 5 bases; unmatched junction nucleotides: 6. CDR3 size: 14 residues. This sample was included in a study of blood T cell repertoires in COVID-19. At the level of the study: The origin of the acute and convalescent COVID-19 samples was the United States, Italy and Spain. T cells, B-cell-depleted T cells, or PBMCs supplied cDNA or gDNA.

As handled by the study authors: Estimation of nucleated cell counts relied on the amplification of reference gene primers. TCRdb's copy holds only in-frame clones and misses some; the assay was immunoSEQ multiplex PCR. V and J calls plus clone size are reproduced from that table; the DNA served to infer D and trimming. The table lists 67,000 or so clones, 81% of them singletons. The genes are TRBV28 and TRBJ2-7; TRBD1 matches 8 bases. Sequenced input: peripheral blood. The sequence was obtained from a woman aged 70-85 years with acute or convalescent COVID-19. CDR3 amino acids: CASSLSRGRNEQYF. In nucleotides, the CDR3 is TGTGCCAGCAGTTTGAGCAGGGGGCGGAACGAGCAGTACTTC. Full variable domain (rest looked up from reference TRBV28 and TRBJ2-7): DVKVTQSSRYLVKRTGEKVFLECVQDMDHENMFWYRQDPGLGLRLIYFSYDVKMKEKGDIPEGYSVSREKKERFSLILESASTNQTSMYLCASSLSRGRNEQYFGPGTRLTVT.